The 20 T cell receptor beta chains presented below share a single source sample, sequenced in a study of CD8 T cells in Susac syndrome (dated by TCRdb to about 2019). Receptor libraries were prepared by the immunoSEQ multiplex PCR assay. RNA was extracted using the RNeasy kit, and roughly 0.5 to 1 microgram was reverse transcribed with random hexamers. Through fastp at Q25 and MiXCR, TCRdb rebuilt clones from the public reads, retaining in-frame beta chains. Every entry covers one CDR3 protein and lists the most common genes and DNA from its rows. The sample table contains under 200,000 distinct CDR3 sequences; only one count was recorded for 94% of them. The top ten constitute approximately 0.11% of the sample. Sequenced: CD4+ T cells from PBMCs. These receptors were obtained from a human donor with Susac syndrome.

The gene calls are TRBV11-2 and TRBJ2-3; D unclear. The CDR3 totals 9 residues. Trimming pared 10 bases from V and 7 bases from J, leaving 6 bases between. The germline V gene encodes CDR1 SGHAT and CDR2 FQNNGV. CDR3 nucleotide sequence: TGTGCCATAGGGAATACGCAGTATTTT. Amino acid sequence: CAIGNTQYF.

CDR3 amino acids: CASSGGAKNIQYF. CDR3 DNA: TGTGCCAGCAGTGGAGGAGCCAAAAACATTCAGTACTTC. This chain connects TRBV11-3 to TRBJ2-4; a possible D gene is TRBD2 (5 bases). The CDR3 length is 13 residues. Trimming stripped 6 bases from V and 0 bases from J, with 6 bases between. The V gene's germline CDR1 is SGHNT and CDR2 YENEEA.

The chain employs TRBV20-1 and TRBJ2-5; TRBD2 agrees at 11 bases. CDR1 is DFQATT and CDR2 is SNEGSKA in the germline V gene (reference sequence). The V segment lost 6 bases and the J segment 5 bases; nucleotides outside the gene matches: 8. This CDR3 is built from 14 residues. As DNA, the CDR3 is TGCAGTGCAAGACTAGCGGGGATGTACGAGACCCAGTACTTC. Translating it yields CSARLAGMYETQYF.

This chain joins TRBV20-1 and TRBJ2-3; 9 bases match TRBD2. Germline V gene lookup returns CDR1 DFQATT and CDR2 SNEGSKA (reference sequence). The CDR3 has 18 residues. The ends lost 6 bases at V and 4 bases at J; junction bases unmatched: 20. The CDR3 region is CSAPKHVPAGGFADTQYF. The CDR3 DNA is TGCAGTGCCCCGAAACACGTCCCAGCGGGGGGTTTTGCAGATACGCAGTATTTT.

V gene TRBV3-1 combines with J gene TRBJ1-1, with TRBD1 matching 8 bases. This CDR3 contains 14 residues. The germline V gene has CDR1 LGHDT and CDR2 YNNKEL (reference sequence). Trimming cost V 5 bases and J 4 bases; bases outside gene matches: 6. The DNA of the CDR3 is TGTGCCAGCAGCTCCCAGGGGGCGCTCACTGAAGCTTTCTTT. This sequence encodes CASSSQGALTEAFF.

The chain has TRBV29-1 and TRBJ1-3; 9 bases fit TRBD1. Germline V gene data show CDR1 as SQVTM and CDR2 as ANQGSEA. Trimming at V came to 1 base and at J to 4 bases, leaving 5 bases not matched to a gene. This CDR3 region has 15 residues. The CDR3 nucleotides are TGCAGCGTTGAAGGGGGACAGGGAGACGGAAACACCATATATTTT. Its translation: CSVEGGQGDGNTIYF.

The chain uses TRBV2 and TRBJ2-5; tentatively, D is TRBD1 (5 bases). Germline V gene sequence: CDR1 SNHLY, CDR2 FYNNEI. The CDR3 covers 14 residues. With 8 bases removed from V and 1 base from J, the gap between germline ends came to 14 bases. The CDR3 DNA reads TGTGCCAGCGGAGCCGGCAGGGTCCAAGAGACCCAGTACTTC. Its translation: CASGAGRVQETQYF.

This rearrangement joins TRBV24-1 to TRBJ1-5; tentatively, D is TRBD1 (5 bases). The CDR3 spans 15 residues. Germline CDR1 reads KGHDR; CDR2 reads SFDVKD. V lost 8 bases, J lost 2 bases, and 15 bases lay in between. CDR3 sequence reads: CATIPRARGNQPQHF. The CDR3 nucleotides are TGTGCCACCATTCCCAGGGCGAGGGGCAATCAGCCCCAGCATTTT.

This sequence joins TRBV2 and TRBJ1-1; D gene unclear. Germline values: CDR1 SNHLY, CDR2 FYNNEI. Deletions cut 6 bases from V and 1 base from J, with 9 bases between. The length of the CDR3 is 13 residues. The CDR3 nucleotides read TGTGCCAGCAGGCGGGTGGGGAACACTGAAGCTTTCTTT. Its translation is CASRRVGNTEAFF.

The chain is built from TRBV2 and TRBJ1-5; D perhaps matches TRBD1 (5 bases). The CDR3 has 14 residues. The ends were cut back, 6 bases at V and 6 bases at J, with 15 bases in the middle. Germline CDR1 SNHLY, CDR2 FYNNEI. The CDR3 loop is CASRGTAVGQPQHF. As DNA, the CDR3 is TGTGCCAGCAGAGGGACGGCGGTGGGTCAGCCCCAGCATTTT.

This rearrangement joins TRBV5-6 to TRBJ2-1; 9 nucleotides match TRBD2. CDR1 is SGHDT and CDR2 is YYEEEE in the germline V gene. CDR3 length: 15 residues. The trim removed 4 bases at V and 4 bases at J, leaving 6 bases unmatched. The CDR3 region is CASSPRGGLYNEQFF. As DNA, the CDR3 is TGTGCCAGCAGCCCGCGGGGGGGCCTTTACAATGAGCAGTTCTTC.

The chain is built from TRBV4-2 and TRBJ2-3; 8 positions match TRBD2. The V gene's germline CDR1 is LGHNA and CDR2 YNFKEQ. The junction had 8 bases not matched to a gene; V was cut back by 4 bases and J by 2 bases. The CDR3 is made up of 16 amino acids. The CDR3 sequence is CASSLPVAGNTDTQYF. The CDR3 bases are TGTGCCAGCAGCCTTCCGGTAGCGGGGAACACAGATACGCAGTATTTT.

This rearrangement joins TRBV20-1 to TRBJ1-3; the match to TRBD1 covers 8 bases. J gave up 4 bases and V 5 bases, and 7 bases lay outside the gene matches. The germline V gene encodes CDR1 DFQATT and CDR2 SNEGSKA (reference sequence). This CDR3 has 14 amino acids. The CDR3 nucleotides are TGCAGTGCTCAGACAGGGGCTGTAGGAAACACCATATATTTT. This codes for CSAQTGAVGNTIYF.

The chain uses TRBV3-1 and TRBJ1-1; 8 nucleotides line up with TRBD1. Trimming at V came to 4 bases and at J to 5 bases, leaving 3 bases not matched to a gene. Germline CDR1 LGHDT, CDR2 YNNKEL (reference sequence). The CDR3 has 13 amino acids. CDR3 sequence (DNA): TGTGCCAGCAGCCCAGGGGGCCGGACTGAAGCTTTCTTT. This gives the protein CASSPGGRTEAFF.

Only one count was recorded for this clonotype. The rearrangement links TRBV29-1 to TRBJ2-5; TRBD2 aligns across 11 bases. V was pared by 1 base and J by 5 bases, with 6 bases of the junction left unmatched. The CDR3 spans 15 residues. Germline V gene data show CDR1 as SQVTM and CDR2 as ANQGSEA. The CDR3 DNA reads TGCAGCGTTGAAGGGGTAGCGGGGGGGTCGGAGACCCAGTACTTC. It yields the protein CSVEGVAGGSETQYF.

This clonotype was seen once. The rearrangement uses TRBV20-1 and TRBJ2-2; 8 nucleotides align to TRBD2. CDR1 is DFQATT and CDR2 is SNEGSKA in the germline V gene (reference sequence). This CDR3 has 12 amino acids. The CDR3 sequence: CRVAGGSGELFF. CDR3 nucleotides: TGCAGGGTGGCGGGGGGCTCCGGGGAGCTGTTTTTT.

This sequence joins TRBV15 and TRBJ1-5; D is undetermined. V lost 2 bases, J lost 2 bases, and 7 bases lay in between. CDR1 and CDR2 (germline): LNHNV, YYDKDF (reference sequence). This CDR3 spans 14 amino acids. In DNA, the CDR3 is TGTGCCACCAGCAGACGTCAAGGCAATCAGCCCCAGCATTTT. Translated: CATSRRQGNQPQHF.

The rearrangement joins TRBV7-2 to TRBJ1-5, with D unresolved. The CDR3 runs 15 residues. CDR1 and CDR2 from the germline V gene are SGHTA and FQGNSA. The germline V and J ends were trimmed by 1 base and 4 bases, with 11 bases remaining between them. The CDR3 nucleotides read TGTGCCAGCAGCTTAGAAGCAGGTCCAAATCAGCCCCAGCATTTT. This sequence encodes CASSLEAGPNQPQHF.

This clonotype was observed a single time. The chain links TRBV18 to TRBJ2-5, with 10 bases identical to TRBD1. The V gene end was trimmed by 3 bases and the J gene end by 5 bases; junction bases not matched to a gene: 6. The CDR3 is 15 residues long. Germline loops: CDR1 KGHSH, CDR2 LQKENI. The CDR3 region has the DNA TGTGCCAGCTCACCGCGGGACAGGGGAGGGGAGACCCAGTACTTC. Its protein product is CASSPRDRGGETQYF.

In DNA, the CDR3 is TGTGCCAGCAGATGGACAGGCAGCTCCTACGAGCAGTACTTC. Its translation: CASRWTGSSYEQYF. This rearrangement joins TRBV6-2 or TRBV6-3 to TRBJ2-7; 7 nucleotides align to TRBD1. The CDR3 spans 14 residues. CDR1 is MNHEY and CDR2 is SVGEGT in the germline V gene. V was pared by 6 bases and J by 0 bases, with 5 bases of the junction left unmatched.